This TCR beta chain emerged from a study of identical twins. With 3 bases clipped from V and 0 bases from J, the junction kept 21 bases outside the gene matches. This CDR3 is built from 21 residues. Turning to this clonotype: Its antigen is still unknown.

Study-wide points: For out-of-frame beta sequences, excess twin sharing was weaker.

Via MiXCR, TCRdb re-called the 5' RACE reads, giving one row per CDR3 protein. The sample holds some 230,000 distinct CDR3 sequences, 5.5% to 7.5% seen once. These data also formed part of another study, on T cells expressing NK-cell markers. That report adds: The authors derived TCR beta repertoires from sorted CD3+CD56+NKG2C+, CD3+CD56+NKG2C- and CD3+CD56-NKG2C+ T cells. Of the CD8+ T cells in about 6 donors, about 1.0-7.5% belonged to dominant NKG2C+ clonotypes. In a handful of donors, these clonotypes also led the CD3+CD56-NKG2C+ fraction.

Sequencing was done on a sample of CD8+ T cells sorted from blood. The rearrangement joins TRBV12-3 or TRBV12-4 to TRBJ2-3; TRBD2 matches 7 bases. The TCR was taken from a woman aged 18-29 years in good health. CDR3: CASSFLDSPAGDYRSTDTQYF. CDR3 bases: TGTGCCAGCAGTTTTCTGGACTCCCCCGCGGGGGACTACCGTAGCACAGATACGCAGTATTTT.